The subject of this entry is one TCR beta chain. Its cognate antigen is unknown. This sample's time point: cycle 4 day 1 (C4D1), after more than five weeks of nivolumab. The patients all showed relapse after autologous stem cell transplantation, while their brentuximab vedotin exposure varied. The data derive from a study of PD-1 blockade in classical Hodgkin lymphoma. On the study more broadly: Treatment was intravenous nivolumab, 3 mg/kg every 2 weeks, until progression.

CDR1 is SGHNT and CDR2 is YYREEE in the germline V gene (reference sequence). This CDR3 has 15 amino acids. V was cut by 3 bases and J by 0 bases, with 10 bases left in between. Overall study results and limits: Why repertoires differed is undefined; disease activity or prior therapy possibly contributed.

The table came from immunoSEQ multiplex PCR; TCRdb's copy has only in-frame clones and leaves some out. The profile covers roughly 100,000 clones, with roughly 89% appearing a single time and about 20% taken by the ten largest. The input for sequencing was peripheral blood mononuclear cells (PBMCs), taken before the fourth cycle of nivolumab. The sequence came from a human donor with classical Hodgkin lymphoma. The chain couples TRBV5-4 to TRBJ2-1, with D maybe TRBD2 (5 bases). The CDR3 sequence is CASSSQRSSYNEQFF. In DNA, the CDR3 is TGTGCCAGCAGCTCCCAGCGGAGCTCCTACAATGAGCAGTTCTTC.